The clone carrying this T cell receptor beta chain was detected once. An amount of RNA that ranged from roughly 0.5 to 1 ug was reverse transcribed with random hexamers. TCRdb re-called the immunoSEQ multiplex PCR reads with MiXCR, one entry per CDR3 protein. The sample has under 200,000 distinct CDR3 sequences, approximately 94% seen once. This sample was included in a study of CD8 T cells in Susac syndrome. The germline V gene has CDR1 SGHDT and CDR2 YYEEEE. CDR3 size: 15 residues. Trimming stripped 5 bases from V and 1 base from J, with 14 bases between. The sequenced sample was CD4+ T cells from PBMCs. The origin of this receptor is a human donor with Susac syndrome. The chain is built from TRBV5-6 and TRBJ2-3; D gene ambiguous. The CDR3 sequence is CASRSDPSRTDTQYF. CDR3 DNA: TGTGCCAGCAGATCGGACCCCTCCCGCACAGATACGCAGTATTTT.